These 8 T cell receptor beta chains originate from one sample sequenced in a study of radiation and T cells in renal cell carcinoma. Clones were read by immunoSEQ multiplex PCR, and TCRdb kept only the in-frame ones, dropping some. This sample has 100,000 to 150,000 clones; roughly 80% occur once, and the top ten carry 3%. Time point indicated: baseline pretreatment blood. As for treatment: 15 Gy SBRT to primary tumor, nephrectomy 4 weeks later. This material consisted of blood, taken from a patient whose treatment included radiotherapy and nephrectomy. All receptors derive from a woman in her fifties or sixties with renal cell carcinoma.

The CDR3 spells CASRRSGAGELFF. CDR3 nucleotides: TGTGCCAGCAGACGGTCGGGGGCCGGGGAGCTGTTTTTT. V and J are TRBV5-4 and TRBJ2-2; TRBD2 is a possible D gene (6 bases). CDR1 is SGHNT, CDR2 YYREEE, per germline (reference sequence). Trimming cost V 5 bases and J 6 bases, with 11 bases left between them. This CDR3 comprises 13 residues.

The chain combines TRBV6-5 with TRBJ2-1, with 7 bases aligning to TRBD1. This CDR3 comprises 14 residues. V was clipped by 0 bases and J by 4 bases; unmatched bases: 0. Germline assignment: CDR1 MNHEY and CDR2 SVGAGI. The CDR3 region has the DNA TGTGCCAGCAGTTACTCGGGACAGTACAATGAGCAGTTCTTC. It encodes CASSYSGQYNEQFF.

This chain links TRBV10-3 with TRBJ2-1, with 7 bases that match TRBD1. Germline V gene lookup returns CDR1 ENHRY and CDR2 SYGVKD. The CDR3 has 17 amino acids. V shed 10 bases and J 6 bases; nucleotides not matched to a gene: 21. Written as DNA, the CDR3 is TGTGCCACCCAGACTATAGACAGGGTGGAGGTGGGCAATGAGCAGTTCTTC. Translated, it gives CATQTIDRVEVGNEQFF.

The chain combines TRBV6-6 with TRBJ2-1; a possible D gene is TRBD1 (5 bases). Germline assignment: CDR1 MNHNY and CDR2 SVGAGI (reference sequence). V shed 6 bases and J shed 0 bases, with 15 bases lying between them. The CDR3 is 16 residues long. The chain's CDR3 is CASSPALGVSYNEQFF. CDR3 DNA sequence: TGTGCCAGCAGCCCTGCCCTAGGGGTCTCCTACAATGAGCAGTTCTTC.

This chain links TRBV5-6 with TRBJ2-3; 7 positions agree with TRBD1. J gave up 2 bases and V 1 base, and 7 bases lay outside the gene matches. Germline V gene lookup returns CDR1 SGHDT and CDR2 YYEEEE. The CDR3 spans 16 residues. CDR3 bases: TGTGCCAGCAGCTTGTTGGAGACAGGGAACACAGATACGCAGTATTTT. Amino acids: CASSLLETGNTDTQYF.

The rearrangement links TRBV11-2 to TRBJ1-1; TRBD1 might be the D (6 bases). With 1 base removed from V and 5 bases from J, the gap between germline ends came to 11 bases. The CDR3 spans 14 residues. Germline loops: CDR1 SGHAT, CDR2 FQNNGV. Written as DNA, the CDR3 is TGTGCCAGCAGCTTAGGTAGGGGGAATACTGAAGCTTTCTTT. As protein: CASSLGRGNTEAFF.

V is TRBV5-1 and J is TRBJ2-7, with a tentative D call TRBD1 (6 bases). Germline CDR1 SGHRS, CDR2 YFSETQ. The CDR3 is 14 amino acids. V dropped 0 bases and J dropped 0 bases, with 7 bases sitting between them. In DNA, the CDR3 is TGCGCCAGCAGCTTGGGAGGGGGCTCCTACGAGCAGTACTTC. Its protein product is CASSLGGGSYEQYF.

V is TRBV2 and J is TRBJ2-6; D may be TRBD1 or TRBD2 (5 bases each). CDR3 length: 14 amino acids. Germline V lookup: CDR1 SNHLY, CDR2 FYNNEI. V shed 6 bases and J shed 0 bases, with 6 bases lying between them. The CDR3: CASRGRSGANVLTF. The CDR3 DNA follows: TGTGCCAGCAGGGGACGCTCTGGGGCCAACGTCCTGACTTTC.